Given below is one T cell receptor (beta chain) in context. The table lists this clonotype with a few counts. Its antigen is currently not known. Within one base of it there is no much larger clone, and no base qualities were kept. In light of the paper, this sample's time point label describes: newly diagnosed GD, antithyroid drugs for less than 3 months. For both TCR sequencing and RNA sequencing, RNA was extracted from PBMCs in TRIzol. The diagnosis of Graves' disease was made according to American Thyroid Association guidelines. Patients for the study were recruited at an endocrinology department in Xi'an, China. Each patient gave 9 to 10 milliliters of peripheral blood, collected in an EDTA anticoagulant tube. PBMCs were isolated by Ficoll Paque Plus density gradient separation without further T cell sorting. An Agilent 2100 Bioanalyzer and agarose gel were used to assess RNA quality, and a NanoDrop 2000 was used to measure RNA concentration.

These data belong to a study of regulatory T cells in long-lasting Graves disease (dated by TCRdb to the early 2020s). Notes on the research overall: Antithyroid drugs had been taken for less than 3 months by newly diagnosed Graves' disease patients. This study used TCR sequencing and RNA sequencing of peripheral blood to compare persistent Graves' disease patients against newly diagnosed Graves' disease patients. The study was registered as a clinical trial and conducted in China. TCR sequencing covered some 13 persistent and some 20 newly diagnosed Graves' disease patients, some 35 samples in total. Broad study findings and their caveats: More public clonotypes were shared among persistent patients (2,741) than among newly diagnosed patients (966). Persistent disease showed preferential use of TRBV28, TRBJ1-2 and TRBJ2-5, whereas newly diagnosed disease favored TRBV20-1 and TRBJ2-1. Peripheral blood alone was examined, since thyroid tissue, which constituted the primary lesion, could not be accessed. The authors acknowledged the small sample size as a limitation that may reduce accuracy. Persistent Graves' disease patients showed lower TCR Shannon entropy and fewer highly expanded clones than newly diagnosed patients, suggesting clonal expansion. Only the TCR beta chain was sequenced and analyzed.

V loses 6 bases at its end and J loses 2 bases; junction bases beyond the gene matches: 18. The CDR3 spans 18 residues, from the cysteine through the phenylalanine. Only CDR3 DNA is held: 54 bases, read in frame from base 1. CDR1 and CDR2, looked up from the germline V gene (reference sequence), are DFQATT and SNEGSKA. The library was generated by multiplex PCR. Instrument on record: Illumina HiSeq 4000. iRepertoire HTBI primers and Arm-PCR amplification of CDR3 regions were used to construct TCR beta libraries. Before sequencing, the PCR products underwent gel purification. In the original analysis: Across samples, around 62 TRBV and 13 to 15 TRBJ segments were identified and used for gene usage analysis of CDR3 amino acid clonotypes. COPE and FqMerger were used to merge filtered high-quality paired reads into contigs. BLAST was used to align contigs to the IMGT TRBV, TRBD and TRBJ reference genes, and CDR3 was defined following IMGT. Any clonotype with a frequency above 0.1% was counted as a highly expanded clone. Repertoire diversity was measured by Shannon entropy, and V-J evenness by the Gini coefficient. A clonotype was considered public if more than one individual shared it. TCRdb took the public reads, trimmed them with fastp at Q25, ran MiXCR for clone calling and kept in-frame beta chains. Records with the same CDR3 protein are collapsed into one entry carrying the most frequent genes and DNA. TCRdb's processing, not the study's, gives the V and J calls here. The sample has approximately 400,000 distinct CDR3 sequences on record, around 11% of them singletons. Clones ranked in the top ten supply approximately 19% of the sample.

The same data also went into a second study, on T cells in Graves' hyperthyroidism and ophthalmopathy. The second paper states: A patient counted as having stable Graves' hyperthyroidism if no progression to ophthalmopathy occurred over 18 months of follow-up. Hyperthyroidism patients were newly diagnosed, had a disease duration of under 2 months, and were aged 18 to 65 years. Patients with uncontrolled infections, other autoimmune diseases, pregnancy or lactation were excluded. Diagnoses relied on clinical symptoms, serum thyroxine and TRAb, thyroid ultrasound and orbital computed tomography. The TCR CDR3 was subjected to a first round of RT-PCR using the HTBI primer set and the Qiagen OneStep RT-PCR kit. Most expanded thyroid clonotypes (frequency above 0.001) were also found in blood, which suggests that blood repertoires may mirror thyroid immune responses. In cross-validation, a model built on a 13 V-J signature told ophthalmopathy apart from stable hyperthyroidism with approximately 90% sensitivity and about 81% specificity, and in testing the same model reached 80%/75%. During validation, the model predicted progression to ophthalmopathy a median of around six months ahead of onset, with around 70% sensitivity and more than 72% specificity. A discovery cohort of roughly 100 patients, about 43 with Graves' ophthalmopathy and approximately 57 with stable Graves' hyperthyroidism, was used to find distinguishing TCR V-J signatures. Prospective prediction of ophthalmopathy was tested in an independent validation cohort of approximately 18 hyperthyroidism patients and approximately 17 patients who later progressed to ophthalmopathy. The 100 or so discovery patients were divided at random into training and test sets in a 7:3 ratio. In addition, the study compared T-cell repertoires in thyroid tissue and in blood from six Graves' hyperthyroidism patients. After blood sampling, hyperthyroidism patients were treated with methimazole at a starting dose of 30 mg daily, and ophthalmopathy patients were treated with high-dose intravenous methylprednisolone. Libraries were constructed in a second round of multiplex PCR, after which size selection and purification were performed. The libraries were sequenced on an Illumina HiSeq2000 using paired-end 100 bp reads. SOAPnuke was used to process the raw data, removing reads that contained adapters or uncalled bases, had a mean Phred below 15, or lacked an exact match to the constant primer or identifier. COPE v1.2.5 was used to merge the high-quality paired reads, and each unique nucleotide sequence was defined as a clonotype. MiTCR v1.1 was used to align the clonotypes against IMGT TRBV, TRBD and TRBJ reference segments. Only V-J combinations with frequency above 0.0001, covering 99% to 99.2% of repertoires, were analysed. A TCS score was defined as the ratio between F50 (clonal expansion) and ExV (chaos), using BLOSUM62-based TCRdist between CDR3 peptides within each V-J. Welch's t-statistics and random forest reduced 500 to 550 V-J features to under 15, which were used in a naive Bayes classifier (R e1071). Sample size was not statistically predetermined, and blinding of investigators to group allocation was not performed. According to the paper, TCR Vbeta CDR3 sequencing was carried out on more than 120 peripheral blood samples, which came from around 43 ophthalmopathy, approximately 72 hyperthyroidism and around 17 progressor patients.

This TCR was recovered from a young woman with Graves disease. Donor details come from another sample of the same person, matched by shared clones. The sequencing here drew on peripheral blood mononuclear cells (PBMCs), taken at new diagnosis, from a patient treated with antithyroid drugs. The chain couples TRBV20-1 to TRBJ2-3, and 9 junctional nucleotides match TRBD1. The encoded CDR3 is CSASGAGARDRDTDTQYF. The nucleotide sequence is given as TGCAGTGCCAGCGGCGCGGGGGCCCGGGACAGGGACACAGATACGCAGTATTTT.